The clone carrying this TCR beta chain was picked up many times. Its antigen is unknown. This entry belongs to a study of T cells in Graves' hyperthyroidism and ophthalmopathy. Study-level points and caveats: Most thyroid clonotypes that were expanded above 0.001 also turned up in blood.

Amplification of TCR beta CDR3 regions was performed using RNA transcripts as template. The HTBI set primed first-round TCR CDR3 RT-PCR. MiXCR, applied by TCRdb to the multiplex PCR reads, yields one record per CDR3 protein. The data contain approximately 740,000 distinct CDR3 sequences, 11% to 15% of them singletons. An absence of ophthalmopathy progression within 18 months meant stable Graves' hyperthyroidism. Each patient was aged 18 to 65 and had newly diagnosed hyperthyroidism of under 2 months' duration. An approximately 10 ml volume of fresh peripheral blood provided the PBMCs. Germline values: CDR1 SGHNT, CDR2 YENEEA. The ends were cut back, 2 bases at V and 7 bases at J, with 24 bases in the middle. The CDR3 is 18 residues long.

This rearrangement joins TRBV11-3 to TRBJ2-4, with D perhaps matching TRBD1 (5 bases). This receptor was taken from a woman under 30 with Graves' hyperthyroidism. Sequenced: blood. CDR3 region: CASSLSPTFGAKANIQYF. The CDR3 nucleotides are TGTGCCAGCAGCTTAAGTCCGACGTTTGGGGCTAAAGCGAACATTCAGTACTTC.